This T cell receptor beta chain was recovered during a study of blood T cell repertoires in COVID-19. Study information: Samples of COVID-19 (acute and convalescent) were obtained from the United States, Italy and Spain. Nucleic acid was either cDNA or gDNA, and it came from T cells, B-cell-depleted T cells, or PBMCs.

Residents of 20 to 25 US areas, aged roughly 18 to 89 years, made up the participants. In the 2 weeks before study entry, exposed participants met a COVID-19 case, which was PCR-confirmed or clinician-diagnosed. The germline V gene has CDR1 KGHSH and CDR2 LQKENI. The CDR3 consists of 16 residues. V shed 2 bases and J 1 base; nucleotides not matched to a gene: 6. Profiled with immunoSEQ multiplex PCR; TCRdb holds only in-frame clones, not every one. The sample shows some 320,000 clones, roughly 85% of them seen only once. The J gene is TRBJ2-7, the V gene TRBV18; 9 bases map to TRBD2. The sequenced sample consisted of PBMCs or T cells enriched from blood (not recorded which). The source is a woman in her thirties who had been exposed to COVID-19. The CDR3 spells CASSPGIAGVSYEQYF. CDR3 bases: TGTGCCAGCTCACCAGGGATAGCGGGAGTATCCTACGAGCAGTACTTC.